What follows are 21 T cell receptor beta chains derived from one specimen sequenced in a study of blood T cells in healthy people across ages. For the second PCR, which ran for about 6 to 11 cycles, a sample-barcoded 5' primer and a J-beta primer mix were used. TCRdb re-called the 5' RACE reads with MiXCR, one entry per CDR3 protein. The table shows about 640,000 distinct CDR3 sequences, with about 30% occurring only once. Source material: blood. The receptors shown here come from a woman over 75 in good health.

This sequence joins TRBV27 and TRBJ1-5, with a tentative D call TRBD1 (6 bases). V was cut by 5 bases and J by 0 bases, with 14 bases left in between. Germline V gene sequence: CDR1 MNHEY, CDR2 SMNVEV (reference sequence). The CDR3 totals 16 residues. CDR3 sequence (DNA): TGTGCCAGCAGTCAGGGACACCCGTGTAGCAATCAGCCCCAGCATTTT. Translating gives CASSQGHPCSNQPQHF.

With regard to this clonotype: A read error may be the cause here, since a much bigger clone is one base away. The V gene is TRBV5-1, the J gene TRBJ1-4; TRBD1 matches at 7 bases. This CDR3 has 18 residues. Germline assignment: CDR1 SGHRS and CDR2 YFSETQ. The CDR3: CASSLKAQGTASNEKPFF. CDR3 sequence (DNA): TGCGCCAGCAGCCTAAAAGCACAGGGGACGGCGTCCAATGAAAAACCGTTTTTT.

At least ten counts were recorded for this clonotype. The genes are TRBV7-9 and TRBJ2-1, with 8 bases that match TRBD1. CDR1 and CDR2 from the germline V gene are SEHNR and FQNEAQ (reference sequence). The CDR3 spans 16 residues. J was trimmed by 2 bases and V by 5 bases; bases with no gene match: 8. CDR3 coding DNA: TGTGCCAGCAGCCCCGACAGGGGATTCGCCTACAATGAGCAGTTCTTC. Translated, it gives CASSPDRGFAYNEQFF.

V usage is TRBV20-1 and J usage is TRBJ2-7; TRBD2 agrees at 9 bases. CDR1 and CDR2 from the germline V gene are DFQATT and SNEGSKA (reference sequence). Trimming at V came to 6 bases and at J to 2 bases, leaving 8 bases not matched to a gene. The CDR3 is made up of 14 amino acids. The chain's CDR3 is CSATNSGSPYEQYF. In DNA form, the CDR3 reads TGCAGTGCAACCAATAGCGGGAGCCCCTACGAGCAGTACTTC.

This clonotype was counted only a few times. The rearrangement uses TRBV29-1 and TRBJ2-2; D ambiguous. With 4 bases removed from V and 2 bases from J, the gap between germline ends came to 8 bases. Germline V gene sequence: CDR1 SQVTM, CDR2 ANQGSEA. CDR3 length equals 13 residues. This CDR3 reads CSVGAPNTGELFF. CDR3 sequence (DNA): TGCAGCGTTGGGGCTCCTAACACCGGGGAGCTGTTTTTT.

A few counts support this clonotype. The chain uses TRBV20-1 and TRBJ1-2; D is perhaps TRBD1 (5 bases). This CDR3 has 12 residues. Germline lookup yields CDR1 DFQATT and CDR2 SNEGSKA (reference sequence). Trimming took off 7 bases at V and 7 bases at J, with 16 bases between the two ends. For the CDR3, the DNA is TGCAGTGTAGACAGTCCCGGGCGTGGCTACACCTTC. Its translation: CSVDSPGRGYTF.

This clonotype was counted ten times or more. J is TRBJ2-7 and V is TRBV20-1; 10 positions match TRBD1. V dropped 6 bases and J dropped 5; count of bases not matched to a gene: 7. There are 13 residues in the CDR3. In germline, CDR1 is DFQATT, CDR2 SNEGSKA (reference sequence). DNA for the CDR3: TGCAGTGCACGGACAGGGGGGTCCCACGAGCAGTACTTC. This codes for CSARTGGSHEQYF.

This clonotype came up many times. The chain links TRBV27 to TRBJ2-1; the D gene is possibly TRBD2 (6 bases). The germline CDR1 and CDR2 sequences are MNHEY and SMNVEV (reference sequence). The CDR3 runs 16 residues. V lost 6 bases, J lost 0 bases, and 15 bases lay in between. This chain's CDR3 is CASRRASVYSYNEQFF. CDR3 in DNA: TGTGCCAGCAGGCGGGCTAGCGTTTACTCCTACAATGAGCAGTTCTTC.

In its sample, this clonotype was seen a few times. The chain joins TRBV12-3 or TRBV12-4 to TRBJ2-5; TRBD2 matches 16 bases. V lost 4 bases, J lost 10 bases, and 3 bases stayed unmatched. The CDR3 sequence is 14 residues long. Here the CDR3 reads CASSWGLAGGGQYF. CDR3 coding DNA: TGTGCCAGCAGTTGGGGACTAGCGGGGGGGGGCCAGTACTTC.

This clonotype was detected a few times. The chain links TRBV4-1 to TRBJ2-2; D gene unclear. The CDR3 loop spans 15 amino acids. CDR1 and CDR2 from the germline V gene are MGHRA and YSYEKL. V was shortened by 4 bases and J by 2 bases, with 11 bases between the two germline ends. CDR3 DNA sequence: TGCGCCAGCAGCCGACCGGGTCCTAACACCGGGGAGCTGTTTTTT. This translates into CASSRPGPNTGELFF.

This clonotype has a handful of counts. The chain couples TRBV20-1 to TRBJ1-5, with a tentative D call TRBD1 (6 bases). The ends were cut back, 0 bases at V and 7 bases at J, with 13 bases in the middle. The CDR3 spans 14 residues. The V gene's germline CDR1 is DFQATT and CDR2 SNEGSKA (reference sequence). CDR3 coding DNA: TGCAGTGCTAGAGAGCCCAGGGGTGAACAGCCCCAGCATTTT. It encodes CSAREPRGEQPQHF.

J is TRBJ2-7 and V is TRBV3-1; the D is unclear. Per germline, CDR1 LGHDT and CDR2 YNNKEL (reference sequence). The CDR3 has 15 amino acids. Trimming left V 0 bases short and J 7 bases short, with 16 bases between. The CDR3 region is CASSQDRGRSREQYF. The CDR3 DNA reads TGTGCCAGCAGCCAAGATCGTGGGCGGTCCAGGGAGCAGTACTTC.

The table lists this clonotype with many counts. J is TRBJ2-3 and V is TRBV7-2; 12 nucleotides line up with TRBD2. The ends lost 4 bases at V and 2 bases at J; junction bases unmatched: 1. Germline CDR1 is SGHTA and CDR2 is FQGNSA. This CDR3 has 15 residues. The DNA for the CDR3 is TGTGCCAGCAGCTCTAGCGGGGGGGTCACAGATACGCAGTATTTT. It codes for CASSSSGGVTDTQYF.

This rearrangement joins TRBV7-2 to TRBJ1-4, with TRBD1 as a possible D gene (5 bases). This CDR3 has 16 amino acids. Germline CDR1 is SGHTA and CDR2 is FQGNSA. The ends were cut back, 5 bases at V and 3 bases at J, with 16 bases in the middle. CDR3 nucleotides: TGTGCCAGCAGCGTGCTTCTAGGGGTCTCTAATGAAAAACTGTTTTTT. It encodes CASSVLLGVSNEKLFF. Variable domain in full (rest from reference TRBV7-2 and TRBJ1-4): GAGVSQSPSNKVTEKGKDVELRCDPISGHTALYWYRQSLGQGLEFLIYFQGNSAPDKSGLPSDRFSAERTGGSVSTLTIQRTQQEDSAVYLCASSVLLGVSNEKLFFGSGTQLSVL.

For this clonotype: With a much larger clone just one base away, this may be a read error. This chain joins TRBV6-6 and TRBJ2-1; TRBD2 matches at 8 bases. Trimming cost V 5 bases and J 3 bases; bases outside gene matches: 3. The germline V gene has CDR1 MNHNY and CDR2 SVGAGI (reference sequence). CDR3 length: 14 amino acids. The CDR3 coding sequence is TGTGCCAGCAGTGCCGCGGGGGGCTACAATGAGCAGTTCTTC. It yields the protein CASSAAGGYNEQFF.

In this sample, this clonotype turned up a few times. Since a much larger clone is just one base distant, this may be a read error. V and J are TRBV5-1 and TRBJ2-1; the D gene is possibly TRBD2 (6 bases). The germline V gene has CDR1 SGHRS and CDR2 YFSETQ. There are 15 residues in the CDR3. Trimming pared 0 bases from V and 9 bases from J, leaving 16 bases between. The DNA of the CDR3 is TGCGCCAGCAGCTTGGGGGACTTCCCTTGGGGTGAGCAGTTCTTC. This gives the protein CASSLGDFPWGEQFF.

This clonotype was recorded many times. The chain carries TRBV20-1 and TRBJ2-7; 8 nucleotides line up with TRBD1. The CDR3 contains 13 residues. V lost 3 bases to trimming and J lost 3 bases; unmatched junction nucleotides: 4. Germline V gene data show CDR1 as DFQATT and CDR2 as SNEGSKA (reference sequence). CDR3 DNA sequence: TGCAGTGCTAGTACAGGGGGGCTCTACGAGCAGTACTTC. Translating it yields CSASTGGLYEQYF.

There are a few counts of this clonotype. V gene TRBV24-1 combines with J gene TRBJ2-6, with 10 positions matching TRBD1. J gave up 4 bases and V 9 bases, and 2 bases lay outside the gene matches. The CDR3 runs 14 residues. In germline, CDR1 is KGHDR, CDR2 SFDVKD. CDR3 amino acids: CATGTGAGANVLTF. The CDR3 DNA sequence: TGTGCCACCGGGACAGGGGCCGGGGCCAACGTCCTGACTTTC.

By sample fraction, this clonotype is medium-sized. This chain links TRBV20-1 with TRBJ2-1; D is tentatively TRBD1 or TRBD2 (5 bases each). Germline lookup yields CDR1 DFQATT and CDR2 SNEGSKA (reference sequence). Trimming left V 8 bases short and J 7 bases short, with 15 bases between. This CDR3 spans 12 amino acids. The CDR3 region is CSKSGTLNEQFF. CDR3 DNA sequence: TGCAGTAAATCCGGGACCCTAAATGAGCAGTTCTTC.

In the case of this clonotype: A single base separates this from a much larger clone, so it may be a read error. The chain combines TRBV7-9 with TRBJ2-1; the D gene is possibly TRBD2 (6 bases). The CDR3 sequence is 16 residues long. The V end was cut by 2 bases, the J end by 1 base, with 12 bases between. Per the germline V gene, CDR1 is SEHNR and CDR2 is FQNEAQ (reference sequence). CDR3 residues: CASSLIAELSYNEQFF. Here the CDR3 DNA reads TGTGCCAGCAGCTTAATAGCGGAGTTATCCTACAATGAGCAGTTCTTC.

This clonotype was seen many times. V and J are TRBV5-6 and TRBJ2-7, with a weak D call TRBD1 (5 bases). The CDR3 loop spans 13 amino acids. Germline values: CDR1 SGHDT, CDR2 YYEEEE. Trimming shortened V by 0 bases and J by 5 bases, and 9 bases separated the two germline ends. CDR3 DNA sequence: TGTGCCAGCAGCTTGGATCAGGGTCACGAGCAGTACTTC. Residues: CASSLDQGHEQYF.